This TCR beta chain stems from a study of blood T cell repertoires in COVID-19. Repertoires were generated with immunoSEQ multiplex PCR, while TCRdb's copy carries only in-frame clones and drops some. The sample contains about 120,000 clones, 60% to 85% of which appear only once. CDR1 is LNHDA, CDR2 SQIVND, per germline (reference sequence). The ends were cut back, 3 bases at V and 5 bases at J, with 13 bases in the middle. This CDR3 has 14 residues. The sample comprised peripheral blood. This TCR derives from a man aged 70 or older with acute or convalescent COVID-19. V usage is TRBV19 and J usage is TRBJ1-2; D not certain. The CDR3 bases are TGTGCCAGTAGTATCAGTTACCCTAGGTATGGCTACACCTTC. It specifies CASSISYPRYGYTF.